Below are 24 T cell receptor beta chains sequenced from a single sample in a study of cytomegalovirus exposure and HLA in healthy donors. Primers: 60 Vbeta forward and 13 Jbeta reverse. Method: immunoSEQ multiplex PCR; TCRdb's copy keeps in-frame clones and lacks some. Here the sample spans 80,000 or so clones, 70% to 80% being singletons. Sequencing input: PBMCs. The receptor source for this set is a man aged 25-45 years in good health and CMV-seropositive.

The genes are TRBV9 and TRBJ1-3, with D unclear. Germline V gives CDR1 SGDLS, CDR2 YYNGEE. V was pared by 0 bases and J by 0 bases, with 10 bases between. The CDR3 extends over 16 amino acids. The CDR3: CASSVGSRGSGNTIYF. The DNA of the CDR3 is TGTGCCAGCAGCGTAGGTTCCCGGGGCTCTGGAAACACCATATATTTT.

This clone was recorded a few times. The chain carries TRBV27 and TRBJ2-1; 7 bases fit TRBD2. Losses at the gene ends were 6 bases for V and 0 bases for J; bases not matched to a gene: 8. The CDR3 has 16 residues. The germline gives CDR1 MNHEY, CDR2 SMNVEV (reference sequence). CDR3 amino acids: CASSPMRTSSYNEQFF. In DNA, the CDR3 is TGTGCCAGCAGCCCAATGAGGACTAGCTCCTACAATGAGCAGTTCTTC.

The V call is TRBV28, the J call TRBJ1-6; D perhaps matches TRBD1 (5 bases). Trimming shortened V by 6 bases and J by 7 bases, and 16 bases separated the two germline ends. Per germline, CDR1 MDHEN and CDR2 SYDVKM. The CDR3 covers 15 residues. The CDR3 DNA reads TGTGCCAGCAGCTGGCCGGGCGGGGGAAATTCACCCCTCCACTTT. Amino acids: CASSWPGGGNSPLHF.

This clone came up a few times. The gene calls are TRBV5-1 and TRBJ1-1; D is undetermined. V was shortened by 4 bases and J by 4 bases, with 8 bases between the two germline ends. Germline CDR1 and CDR2: SGHRS and YFSETQ. The CDR3 covers 12 residues. The CDR3 loop reads CASSPGGTEAFF. CDR3 in DNA: TGCGCCAGCAGCCCGGGAGGCACTGAAGCTTTCTTT. Full variable domain (outside the CDR3, taken from reference TRBV5-1 and TRBJ1-1): KAGVTQTPRYLIKTRGQQVTLSCSPISGHRSVSWYQQTPGQGLQFLFEYFSETQRNKGNFPGRFSGRQFSNSRSEMNVSTLELGDSALYLCASSPGGTEAFFGQGTRLTVV.

This clone turned up a few times. The chain employs TRBV15 and TRBJ1-3, with D tentatively TRBD1 (6 bases). This CDR3 is built from 18 residues. Germline V gene data show CDR1 as LNHNV and CDR2 as YYDKDF (reference sequence). With 2 bases removed from V and 0 bases from J, the gap between germline ends came to 17 bases. The CDR3 reads CATSRPWAGESSGNTIYF. The CDR3 region has the DNA TGTGCCACCAGCAGACCTTGGGCAGGGGAGAGCTCTGGAAACACCATATATTTT.

Concerning this clone: Sequence at one end of the junction differs from germline and may be a read error. CDR3 sequence reads: CSVEAGLLPPTSRGYTF. CDR3 DNA sequence: TGCAGCGTGGAAGCGGGTCTTCTCCCACCAACCTCTCGTGGCTACACCTTC. V usage is TRBV29-1 and J usage is TRBJ1-2, with D hard to call. This CDR3 region has 17 residues. Germline-derived CDR1 and CDR2 are SQVTM and ANQGSEA. Full variable domain (missing parts from reference TRBV29-1 and TRBJ1-2): SAVISQKPSRDICQRGTSLTIQCQVDSQVTMMFWYRQQPGQSLTLIATANQGSEATYESGFVIDKFPISRPNLTFSTLTVSNMSPEDSSIYLCSVEAGLLPPTSRGYTFGSGTRLTVV.

The chain couples TRBV19 to TRBJ1-1; TRBD1 agrees at 7 bases. The V gene end was trimmed by 7 bases and the J gene end by 0 bases; junction bases not matched to a gene: 8. This CDR3 comprises 15 residues. Looked up from germline, CDR1 is LNHDA and CDR2 is SQIVND (reference sequence). The DNA of the CDR3 is TGTGCCAGTACCAGACAGGGTAGGATGAACACTGAAGCTTTCTTT. Amino acid sequence: CASTRQGRMNTEAFF.

The rearrangement joins TRBV7-8 to TRBJ2-2; TRBD1 agrees at 7 bases. Trimming removed 4 bases from V and 0 bases from J; junction bases left unmatched: 2. Looked up from germline, CDR1 is SGHVS and CDR2 is FQNEAQ. This CDR3 is built from 15 residues. In nucleotides, the CDR3 is TGTGCCAGCAGCTCCGGGACAGCGAACACCGGGGAGCTGTTTTTT. This sequence encodes CASSSGTANTGELFF.

The chain combines TRBV18 with TRBJ2-1; D might be TRBD2 (5 bases). This CDR3 has 14 amino acids. Germline lookup yields CDR1 KGHSH and CDR2 LQKENI. Trimming stripped 3 bases from V and 6 bases from J, with 12 bases between. The chain's CDR3 is CASSPPIAGNEQFF. The CDR3 region has the DNA TGTGCCAGCTCACCGCCGATTGCGGGCAATGAGCAGTTCTTC.

This clone turned up a few times. A junction boundary mismatches the germline segment, possibly from a read error. The chain is built from TRBV7-7 and TRBJ2-7; TRBD1 aligns across 11 bases. Looked up from germline, CDR1 is SSHAT and CDR2 is FNYEAQ (reference sequence). The CDR3 runs to 15 residues. The CDR3 here is CASSAGTGGSYEQYF. The CDR3 nucleotides are TGTGCTAGCAGCGCTGGGACAGGGGGCTCCTACGAGCAGTACTTC.

As regards this clone: Germline is not matched at one junction end, which may reflect a read error. The rearrangement links TRBV10-2 to TRBJ1-2; TRBD1 might be the D (6 bases). The germline gives CDR1 WSHSY, CDR2 SAAADI. The CDR3 sequence is 14 residues long. The CDR3 loop reads CASLDSEINYGYPF. The CDR3 DNA is TGCGCCAGTCTGGACAGCGAAATTAACTATGGCTACCCCTTC.

This clone has just a few counts. The chain is built from TRBV2 and TRBJ1-3, with D uncertain. CDR1 and CDR2 from the germline V gene are SNHLY and FYNNEI. This CDR3 contains 11 residues. The V end was cut by 6 bases, the J end by 9 bases, with 9 bases between. CDR3 in DNA: TGTGCCAGCAGCGCCGAGAGCACCATATATTTT. This sequence encodes CASSAESTIYF.

Note on this clone: Relative to the germline gene, one junction end is altered; a read error may explain this. The chain employs TRBV4-3 and TRBJ1-2; TRBD1 matches at 7 bases. The length of the CDR3 is 15 residues. Germline CDR1 and CDR2: LGHNA and YSLEER. The CDR3 loop is CASSQEQGTDYGYPF. The CDR3 nucleotides are TGCGCCAGCAGCCAAGAACAGGGGACAGACTATGGCTACCCCTTC.

This clone appeared a few times. The chain uses TRBV7-8 and TRBJ2-1; 7 bases map to TRBD1. Germline V gives CDR1 SGHVS, CDR2 FQNEAQ. The CDR3 sequence is 16 residues long. Germline trimming cut 0 bases from V and 1 base from J; bases unmatched to any gene: 3. The DNA for the CDR3 is TGTGCCAGCAGCTTAGCGCAGGGACAGTCCTACAATGAGCAGTTCTTC. It codes for CASSLAQGQSYNEQFF. Together with reference TRBV7-8 and TRBJ2-1, the CDR3 gives the full variable domain: GAGVSQSPRYKVAKRGQDVALRCDPISGHVSLFWYQQALGQGPEFLTYFQNEAQLDKSGLPSDRFFAERPEGSVSTLKIQRTQQEDSAVYLCASSLAQGQSYNEQFFGPGTRLTVL.

The V and J genes are TRBV4-3 and TRBJ2-3, with a possible D match to TRBD1 (5 bases). Germline V gives CDR1 LGHNA, CDR2 YSLEER. V was pared by 5 bases and J by 3 bases, with 15 bases between. The CDR3 has 15 amino acids. CDR3 loop: CASSVQATETDTQYF. CDR3 bases: TGCGCCAGCAGCGTTCAGGCGACAGAAACAGATACGCAGTATTTT.

This clone came up a few times. One end of the junction does not line up with germline, which may come from a read error. The J gene is TRBJ1-5, the V gene TRBV5-1; 7 bases fit TRBD1. This CDR3 region has 15 residues. CDR1 and CDR2 (germline): SGHRS, YFSETQ. The CDR3, as DNA: TGCGCCAGCAGCTTGGAAGGGGGACAGAATCAGCCCCAGAATTTT. Protein: CASSLEGGQNQPQNF.

J is TRBJ2-3 and V is TRBV18; TRBD1 is a possible D gene (5 bases). The CDR3 is made up of 14 amino acids. V gave up 2 bases and J gave up 5 bases, with 11 bases separating them. The germline gives CDR1 KGHSH, CDR2 LQKENI. The CDR3 DNA reads as TGTGCCAGCTCACCAAAGCAGGGCCAAGATACGCAGTATTTT. Its translation: CASSPKQGQDTQYF. The full variable domain, rest sourced from reference TRBV18 and TRBJ2-3, is NAGVMQNPRHLVRRRGQEARLRCSPMKGHSHVYWYRQLPEEGLKFMVYLQKENIIDESGMPKERFSAEFPKEGPSILRIQQVVRGDSAAYFCASSPKQGQDTQYFGPGTRLTVL.

The chain recombines TRBV11-2 with TRBJ2-3; D is unresolved. The CDR3 loop spans 12 amino acids. CDR1 SGHAT and CDR2 FQNNGV come from the germline V gene. Trimming removed 8 bases at V and 0 bases at J, with 6 bases between. The CDR3 loop reads CASPGSTDTQYF. In DNA form, the CDR3 reads TGTGCCAGCCCGGGTAGCACAGATACGCAGTATTTT.

V usage is TRBV28 and J usage is TRBJ2-5; 8 bases map to TRBD2. J lost 3 bases, V lost 5 bases, and 8 bases had no gene match. Germline CDR1 reads MDHEN; CDR2 reads SYDVKM. This CDR3 comprises 15 residues. CDR3 protein: CASSPRGSGKETQYF. CDR3 DNA sequence: TGTGCCAGCAGTCCCCGGGGTAGCGGGAAAGAGACCCAGTACTTC.

This clone was counted once. J is TRBJ2-7 and V is TRBV7-2; TRBD1 aligns across 10 bases. J was trimmed by 9 bases and V by 5 bases; bases with no gene match: 4. CDR1 and CDR2 (germline): SGHTA, FQGNSA. CDR3 length: 12 residues. CDR3: CASSRDRGLQYF. The CDR3 DNA reads TGTGCCAGCAGCCGAGACAGGGGGCTGCAGTACTTC.

This chain connects TRBV5-6 to TRBJ2-7; 8 positions agree with TRBD2. Germline lookup yields CDR1 SGHDT and CDR2 YYEEEE. V gave up 1 base and J gave up 0 bases; unmatched junction bases: 6. The CDR3 contains 16 residues. CDR3: CASSLSSAGVSYEQYF. CDR3 DNA: TGTGCCAGCAGCTTGTCTTCAGCGGGAGTCTCCTACGAGCAGTACTTC. The full variable domain, its missing parts supplied by reference TRBV5-6 and TRBJ2-7, is DAGVTQSPTHLIKTRGQQVTLRCSPKSGHDTVSWYQQALGQGPQFIFQYYEEEERQRGNFPDRFSGHQFPNYSSELNVNALLLGDSALYLCASSLSSAGVSYEQYFGPGTRLTVT.

This sequence joins TRBV29-1 and TRBJ1-2; TRBD1 matches at 12 bases. Germline values: CDR1 SQVTM, CDR2 ANQGSEA. With 7 bases clipped from V and 4 bases from J, the junction kept 10 bases outside the gene matches. This CDR3 comprises 15 residues. The CDR3 DNA reads TGCAGCGCCGTGGGGACAGGGGGCGACGGCTATGGCTACACCTTC. Its translation is CSAVGTGGDGYGYTF.

The chain combines TRBV6-6 with TRBJ2-3, with 7 bases identical to TRBD2. CDR1 MNHNY and CDR2 SVGAGI come from the germline V gene (reference sequence). V gave up 2 bases and J gave up 0 bases; unmatched junction bases: 5. The length of the CDR3 is 16 residues. In DNA, the CDR3 is TGTGCCAGCAGTTACGGAGCTAGCGGTAGCACAGATACGCAGTATTTT. Translation gives CASSYGASGSTDTQYF.

The chain carries TRBV2 and TRBJ2-2, with D maybe TRBD2 (6 bases). V lost 9 bases, J lost 4 bases, and 21 bases lay in between. Looked up from germline, CDR1 is SNHLY and CDR2 is FYNNEI. The CDR3 totals 16 residues. Here the CDR3 DNA reads TGTGCCAGTATGCGGGACGCCCAGGGTCTCACCGGGGAGCTGTTTTTT. It codes for CASMRDAQGLTGELFF.